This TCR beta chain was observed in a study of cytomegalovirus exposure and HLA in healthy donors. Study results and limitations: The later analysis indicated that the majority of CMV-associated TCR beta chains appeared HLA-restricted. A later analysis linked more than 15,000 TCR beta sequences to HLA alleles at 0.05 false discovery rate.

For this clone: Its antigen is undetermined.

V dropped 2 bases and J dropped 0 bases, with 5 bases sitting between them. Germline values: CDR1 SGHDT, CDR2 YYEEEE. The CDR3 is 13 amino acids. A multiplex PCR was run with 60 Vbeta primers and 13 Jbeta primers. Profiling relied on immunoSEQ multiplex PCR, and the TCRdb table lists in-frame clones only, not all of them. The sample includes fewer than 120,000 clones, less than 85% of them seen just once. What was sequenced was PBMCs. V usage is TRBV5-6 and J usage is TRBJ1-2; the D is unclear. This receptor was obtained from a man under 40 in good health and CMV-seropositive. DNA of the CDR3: TGTGCCAGCAGCTTTCCCACTAACTATGGCTACACCTTC. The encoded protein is CASSFPTNYGYTF.